This TCR beta chain was recovered during a study of control samples from healthy donors and cancer patients. The CDR3 loop spans 14 amino acids. Germline lookup yields CDR1 SGDLS and CDR2 YYNGEE. V lost 5 bases to trimming and J lost 5 bases, with 15 bases between them. Using immunoSEQ multiplex PCR, the repertoire was profiled, and TCRdb retains in-frame clones only, with some absent. Counted here are 150,000 to 200,000 clones, more than 90% occurring once; the ten biggest clones make up over 1.1%. Material for sequencing was blood. The sequence was collected from a man aged 25 to 40 in good health. The chain has TRBV9 and TRBJ2-3, with D tentatively TRBD2 (5 bases). CDR3 nucleotide sequence: TGTGCCAGCAGTGACACCTTAGAGGGAGATACGCAGTATTTT. It encodes CASSDTLEGDTQYF.